This section outlines one T cell receptor beta chain sequence together with its context. Sequenced by immunoSEQ multiplex PCR; TCRdb stores in-frame clones only, minus some. Of approximately 260,000 clones detected, around 83% appear once; the ten largest clones hold approximately 6.6%. This sample was included in a study of blood T cell repertoires in COVID-19. Participants' reported clinical history set cohort assignment. It was within 2 weeks before study entry that exposed participants met a COVID-19 case. Trimming removed 0 bases from V and 1 base from J, with 7 bases in between. This CDR3 is 14 amino acids long. Per germline, CDR1 SGHRS and CDR2 YFSETQ.

J is TRBJ2-5 and V is TRBV5-1, with D perhaps matching TRBD1 (6 bases). Sequenced sample: PBMCs or T cells enriched from blood (not recorded which). The TCR comes from a woman aged 50 to 60 who had been exposed to COVID-19. CDR3 sequence (DNA): TGCGCCAGCAGCTTGGACAGGGCCCAAGAGACCCAGTACTTC. It translates to CASSLDRAQETQYF. Using reference TRBV5-1 and TRBJ2-5 for the parts outside the CDR3, the full variable domain is KAGVTQTPRYLIKTRGQQVTLSCSPISGHRSVSWYQQTPGQGLQFLFEYFSETQRNKGNFPGRFSGRQFSNSRSEMNVSTLELGDSALYLCASSLDRAQETQYFGPGTRLLVL.